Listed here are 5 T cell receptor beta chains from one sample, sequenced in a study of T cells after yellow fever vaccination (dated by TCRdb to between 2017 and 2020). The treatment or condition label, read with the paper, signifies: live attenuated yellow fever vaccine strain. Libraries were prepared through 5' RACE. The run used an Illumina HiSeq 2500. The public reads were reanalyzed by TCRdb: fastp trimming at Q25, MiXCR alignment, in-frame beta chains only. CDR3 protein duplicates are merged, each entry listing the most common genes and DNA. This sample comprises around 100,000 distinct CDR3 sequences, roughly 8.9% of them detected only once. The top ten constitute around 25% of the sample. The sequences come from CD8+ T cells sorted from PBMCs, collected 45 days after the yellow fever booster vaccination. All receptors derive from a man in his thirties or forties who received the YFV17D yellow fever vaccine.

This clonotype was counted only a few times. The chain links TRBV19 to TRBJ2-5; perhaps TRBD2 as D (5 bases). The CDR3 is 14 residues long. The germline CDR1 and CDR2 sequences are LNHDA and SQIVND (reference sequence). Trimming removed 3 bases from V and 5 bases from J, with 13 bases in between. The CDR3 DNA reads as TGTGCCAGTAGTATTCGTGGGAGTCCCGAGACCCAGTACTTC. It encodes CASSIRGSPETQYF.

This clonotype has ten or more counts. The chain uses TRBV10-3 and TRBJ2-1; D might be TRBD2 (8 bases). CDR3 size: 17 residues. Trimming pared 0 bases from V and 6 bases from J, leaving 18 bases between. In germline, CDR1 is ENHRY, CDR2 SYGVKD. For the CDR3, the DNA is TGTGCCATCAGTGAGTCCCCAGGGGGGACTAGGTTCAATGAGCAGTTCTTC. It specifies CAISESPGGTRFNEQFF.

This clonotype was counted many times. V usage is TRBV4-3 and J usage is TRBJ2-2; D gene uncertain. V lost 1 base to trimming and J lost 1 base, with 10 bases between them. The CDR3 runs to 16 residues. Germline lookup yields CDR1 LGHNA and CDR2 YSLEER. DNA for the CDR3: TGCGCCAGCAGCCAAGGTTCTAACTTGAACACCGGGGAGCTGTTTTTT. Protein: CASSQGSNLNTGELFF.

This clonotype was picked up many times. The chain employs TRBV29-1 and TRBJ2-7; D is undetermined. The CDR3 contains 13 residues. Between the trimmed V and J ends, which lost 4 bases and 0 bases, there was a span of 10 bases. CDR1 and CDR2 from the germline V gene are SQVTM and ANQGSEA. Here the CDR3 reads CSVGGSNSYEQYF. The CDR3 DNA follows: TGCAGCGTTGGAGGATCGAACTCCTACGAGCAGTACTTC.

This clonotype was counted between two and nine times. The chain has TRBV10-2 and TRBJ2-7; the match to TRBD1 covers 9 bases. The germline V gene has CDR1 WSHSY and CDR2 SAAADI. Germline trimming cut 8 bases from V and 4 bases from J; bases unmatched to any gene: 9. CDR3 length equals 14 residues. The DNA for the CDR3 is TGCGCCAGCTCCTTCGGGACAGGGAAGTACGAGCAGTACTTC. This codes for CASSFGTGKYEQYF.